One and the same sample provided the 8 T cell receptor beta chains below, sequenced in a study of post-analysis software for immune sequencing data. Broader study findings: In patients, about five TRBV segments were more frequent than in controls, with TRBV5-6, TRBV5-1 and TRBV20-1 among them.

Carried by the TCR beta cDNA libraries were unique molecular identifiers. TCRdb reprocessed the PCR reads via MiXCR and lists one record per CDR3 protein. The sample lists fewer than 900,000 distinct CDR3 sequences; about 43% were seen once. No antigens are known for them. Specimen: blood. These TCRs come from a girl aged 5 to 17 with multiple sclerosis.

This clonotype was seen a few times. The chain joins TRBV10-3 to TRBJ2-5, with D tentatively TRBD1 or TRBD2 (7 bases each). The CDR3 runs 12 residues. V was shortened by 11 bases and J by 3 bases, with 13 bases between the two germline ends. The germline V gene encodes CDR1 ENHRY and CDR2 SYGVKD. CDR3 in amino acids: CAAGGVEETQYF. The DNA for the CDR3 is TGTGCCGCAGGGGGGGTAGAAGAGACCCAGTACTTC.

This clonotype was recorded a few times. The chain joins TRBV29-1 to TRBJ2-2; 8 nucleotides line up with TRBD2. Trimming removed 5 bases from V and 5 bases from J; junction bases left unmatched: 4. This CDR3 region has 13 residues. Germline CDR1 SQVTM, CDR2 ANQGSEA. DNA of the CDR3: TGCAGCGTTTTACTAGCGGAAACCGGGGAGCTGTTTTTT. Translated, it gives CSVLLAETGELFF.

The chain recombines TRBV5-1 with TRBJ2-4; D ambiguous. The assigned J gene may be wrong: the sequence end matches TRBJ2-5 better. CDR3 size: 15 residues. The germline gives CDR1 SGHRS, CDR2 YFSETQ. The CDR3 sequence: CASSSIQAIQETQYF. CDR3 nucleotides: TGCGCCAGCAGCTCTATCCAAGCGATACAAGAGACCCAGTACTTC.

Turning to this clonotype: At one boundary the junction diverges from the germline segment, which might be a read error. This chain connects TRBV12-3 or TRBV12-4 to TRBJ2-3, with D hard to call. The CDR3 sequence is 14 residues long. In DNA form, the CDR3 reads TGTGCCAGAAGTTTCGGACGGTCGAAAGATACGCAGTATTTT. This sequence encodes CARSFGRSKDTQYF.

The chain uses TRBV5-5 and TRBJ2-7; the match to TRBD2 covers 11 bases. The CDR3 length is 15 residues. CDR1 and CDR2 from the germline V gene are SGHKS and YYEKEE (reference sequence). J gave up 2 bases and V 6 bases, and 7 bases lay outside the gene matches. The chain's CDR3 is CASTQLAGDAYEQYF. The CDR3 nucleotides read TGTGCCAGCACCCAACTAGCGGGGGATGCCTACGAGCAGTACTTC.

V and J are TRBV5-1 and TRBJ2-1; 8 nucleotides align to TRBD2. Germline values: CDR1 SGHRS, CDR2 YFSETQ. Trimming took 3 bases from V and 2 from J; bases not matched to a gene: 7. There are 16 residues in the CDR3. This chain's CDR3 is CASSYGGGDPYNEQFF. In nucleotides, the CDR3 is TGCGCCAGCAGCTACGGGGGGGGAGACCCCTACAATGAGCAGTTCTTC.

V is TRBV10-3 and J is TRBJ2-3; the match to TRBD2 covers 7 bases. Germline CDR1 ENHRY, CDR2 SYGVKD. J gave up 0 bases and V 11 bases, and 17 bases lay outside the gene matches. The CDR3 runs to 17 residues. The chain's CDR3 is CAAGNLAEGSSTDTQYF. The CDR3, as DNA: TGTGCCGCTGGGAATCTAGCGGAGGGCTCTAGCACAGATACGCAGTATTTT.

This clonotype was detected only a few times. The chain is built from TRBV6-5 and TRBJ1-1; D possibly corresponds to TRBD1 (6 bases). The CDR3 is 14 amino acids. Germline loops: CDR1 MNHEY, CDR2 SVGAGI. V lost 2 bases to trimming and J lost 3 bases, with 10 bases between them. CDR3 sequence: CASSYGAGDTEAFF. The DNA for the CDR3 is TGTGCCAGCAGTTACGGGGCAGGGGACACTGAAGCTTTCTTT.